These 27 T cell receptor beta chains were all obtained from the same sample, sequenced in a study of cytomegalovirus exposure and HLA in healthy donors. Amplification used 60 Vbeta primers and 13 Jbeta primers. Profiled with immunoSEQ multiplex PCR; TCRdb holds only in-frame clones, not every one. The sample carries 120,000 or so clones, around three quarters recorded once. Source material: PBMCs. The origin of the receptors is a woman between 40 and 50 years old in good health and CMV-seronegative.

CDR3 in DNA: TGTGCCAGCAGTTTCGTAGGGGTCTCGAGTCAGCCCCAGCATTTT. This translates into CASSFVGVSSQPQHF. The chain combines TRBV28 with TRBJ1-5; possible D gene TRBD1, 5 bases. CDR3 length equals 15 residues. CDR1 is MDHEN, CDR2 SYDVKM, per germline. V gave up 3 bases and J gave up 6 bases, with 15 bases separating them.

Written as DNA, the CDR3 is TGTGCCAGCAGTTTTTATGGACAAAGGAACTACAATGAGCAGTTCTTC. Protein: CASSFYGQRNYNEQFF. This chain connects TRBV27 to TRBJ2-1; possibly TRBD1 for D (5 bases). V dropped 3 bases and J dropped 3 bases, with 15 bases sitting between them. Germline assignment: CDR1 MNHEY and CDR2 SMNVEV (reference sequence). The CDR3 has 16 residues.

This rearrangement joins TRBV20-1 to TRBJ2-5; maybe TRBD1 (6 bases). Matching the DNA end better, TRBJ2-7 makes the J call doubtful. The CDR3 contains 11 residues. CDR1 is DFQATT, CDR2 SNEGSKA, per germline (reference sequence). The CDR3 loop reads CSAKGVLEQYF. In nucleotides, the CDR3 is TGCAGTGCTAAGGGGGTCCTCGAGCAGTACTTC.

The chain recombines TRBV18 with TRBJ2-2; D call uncertain. The CDR3 is 15 residues long. Germline CDR1 is KGHSH and CDR2 is LQKENI. Trimming took 6 bases from V and 7 from J, leaving 18 bases between them. This CDR3 is CASSPREALGGELFF. The CDR3 DNA reads as TGTGCCAGCTCGCCCAGAGAAGCGTTGGGCGGGGAGCTGTTTTTT.

Of note for this clone: Mismatch with germline at one junction end may stem from a read error. The CDR3: CASSIGGRAYSGANGLTF. The CDR3 DNA is TGTGCCAGTAGTATAGGTGGCAGGGCTTACTCTGGGGCCAACGGCCTGACTTTC. This rearrangement joins TRBV19 to TRBJ2-6, with a tentative D call TRBD1 (5 bases). This CDR3 contains 18 residues. The germline V gene encodes CDR1 LNHDA and CDR2 SQIVND (reference sequence). Complete variable domain (other parts from reference TRBV19 and TRBJ2-6): DGGITQSPKYLFRKEGQNVTLSCEQNLNHDAMYWYRQDPGQGLRLIYYSQIVNDFQKGDIAEGYSVSREKKESFPLTVTSAQKNPTAFYLCASSIGGRAYSGANGLTFGAGSRLTVL.

This chain connects TRBV5-6 to TRBJ2-1; TRBD2 agrees at 12 bases. V shed 1 base, J shed 6 bases, and the junction held 11 bases outside the gene matches. This CDR3 spans 18 amino acids. Per the germline V gene, CDR1 is SGHDT and CDR2 is YYEEEE. CDR3 in amino acids: CASSLSSGRAYPSNEQFF. Written as DNA, the CDR3 is TGTGCCAGCAGCTTGTCTAGCGGGAGGGCCTATCCTTCCAATGAGCAGTTCTTC.

The chain couples TRBV18 to TRBJ1-1; 9 bases line up with TRBD1. The V segment lost 3 bases and the J segment 9 bases; nucleotides outside the gene matches: 8. Germline CDR1 and CDR2: KGHSH and LQKENI. The CDR3 contains 14 residues. The CDR3 protein is CASSPTGGVAQAFF. CDR3 nucleotide sequence: TGTGCCAGCTCACCGACAGGGGGAGTTGCTCAAGCTTTCTTT. The whole variable domain, filled in from reference TRBV18 and TRBJ1-1, reads NAGVMQNPRHLVRRRGQEARLRCSPMKGHSHVYWYRQLPEEGLKFMVYLQKENIIDESGMPKERFSAEFPKEGPSILRIQQVVRGDSAAYFCASSPTGGVAQAFFGQGTRLTVV.

The gene calls are TRBV11-3 and TRBJ2-2, with D possibly matching TRBD1 (6 bases). Between the trimmed V and J ends, which lost 2 bases and 8 bases, there was a span of 9 bases. CDR1 is SGHNT and CDR2 is YENEEA in the germline V gene. The CDR3 has 13 amino acids. This CDR3 reads CASSLSGVGELFF. CDR3 bases: TGTGCCAGCAGCTTATCAGGGGTTGGGGAGCTGTTTTTT. Supplemented by reference TRBV11-3 and TRBJ2-2, the full variable domain reads EAGVVQSPRYKIIEKKQPVAFWCNPISGHNTLYWYLQNLGQGPELLIRYENEEAVDDSQLPKDRFSAERLKGVDSTLKIQPAELGDSAVYLCASSLSGVGELFFGEGSRLTVL.

This chain joins TRBV27 and TRBJ1-2, with TRBD1 matching over 9 bases. Germline assignment: CDR1 MNHEY and CDR2 SMNVEV (reference sequence). CDR3 length: 18 amino acids. Germline trimming cut 7 bases from V and 8 bases from J; bases unmatched to any gene: 23. As DNA, the CDR3 is TGTGCCAGCAAACGGGGGGCCGGGACAGGGAGGTACCGGAGAGGCTACACCTTC. Translating gives CASKRGAGTGRYRRGYTF.

This clone appeared once. The rearrangement uses TRBV6-1 and TRBJ2-5; 9 bases map to TRBD1. Germline CDR1 is MNHNS and CDR2 is SASEGT. The CDR3 extends over 15 amino acids. The V and J ends lost 7 bases and 4 bases, in that order; junction bases with no gene match: 10. The CDR3 DNA is TGTGCCAGCACCCCGGGACAGGGTAAACGAGAGACCCAGTACTTC. Translating gives CASTPGQGKRETQYF.

The chain uses TRBV10-2 and TRBJ1-1, with a possible D match to TRBD1 (6 bases). Germline CDR1 is WSHSY and CDR2 is SAAADI. The V end lost 4 bases, the J end lost 5 bases, and 17 bases lay between the germline ends. The CDR3 length is 15 residues. CDR3 bases: TGCGCCAGCAGTGGGCCCGCGGGGGCGCAGACTGAAGCTTTCTTT. It translates to CASSGPAGAQTEAFF.

The chain uses TRBV28 and TRBJ1-3; maybe TRBD1 (6 bases). This CDR3 comprises 15 residues. V lost 8 bases and J lost 0, with 14 bases in between. Germline assignment: CDR1 MDHEN and CDR2 SYDVKM. CDR3 sequence: CASCGGGTSGNTIYF. In nucleotides, the CDR3 is TGTGCCAGCTGCGGGGGGGGCACCTCTGGAAACACCATATATTTT.

In this sample, this clone turned up once. The chain recombines TRBV27 with TRBJ2-7; TRBD1 matches at 9 bases. The CDR3 has 16 residues. V lost 6 bases, J lost 0 bases, and 9 bases stayed unmatched. The germline CDR1 and CDR2 sequences are MNHEY and SMNVEV (reference sequence). CDR3 sequence (DNA): TGTGCCAGCAGACCACCCGCGGGACAGGGCTCCTACGAGCAGTACTTC. Its translation: CASRPPAGQGSYEQYF.

The rearrangement joins TRBV7-9 to TRBJ1-4; D perhaps matches TRBD1 (6 bases). The length of the CDR3 is 15 residues. The V and J ends lost 5 bases and 6 bases respectively, with 16 bases between them. Germline V gives CDR1 SEHNR, CDR2 FQNEAQ (reference sequence). CDR3 sequence: CASSRPSGGHEKLFF. CDR3 coding DNA: TGTGCCAGCAGCCGCCCTTCGGGGGGCCATGAAAAACTGTTTTTT.

The chain carries TRBV11-2 and TRBJ2-3; 10 bases agree with TRBD2. Trimming took 0 bases from V and 12 from J; bases not matched to a gene: 3. The length of the CDR3 is 13 residues. CDR1 and CDR2 from the germline V gene are SGHAT and FQNNGV. CDR3 nucleotides: TGTGCCAGCAGCTTAGAAGCTAGCGGGGGACAGTATTTT. Amino acid sequence: CASSLEASGGQYF.

Of note for this clone: One end of the junction varies from germline; a read error may be responsible. This chain connects TRBV20-1 to TRBJ2-5; D is possibly TRBD2 (5 bases). The V gene's germline CDR1 is DFQATT and CDR2 SNEGSKA (reference sequence). CDR3 length equals 11 residues. CDR3 protein: CSASFMDGVHF. Here the CDR3 DNA reads TGCAGTGCTAGTTTTATGGACGGGGTGCACTTC.

V is TRBV7-5 and J is TRBJ1-3; the D call TRBD1 from the table was never checked on the DNA. TRBV7-5 has pseudogene status. CDR3 size: 15 residues. CDR3 residues: CARDSNLISGNTIYF. Here the CDR3 DNA reads TGTGCCAGAGACAGTAACCTCATCTCTGGAAACACCATATATTTT.

V usage is TRBV10-1 and J usage is TRBJ1-1, with 7 bases lining up with TRBD1. CDR3 length equals 13 residues. The J segment lost 0 bases and the V segment lost 6 bases, leaving 1 base of the junction unmatched. Germline V gene data show CDR1 as WNHNN and CDR2 as SYGVQD (reference sequence). The CDR3 sequence is CASSGTVNTEAFF. In DNA, the CDR3 is TGCGCCAGCAGCGGGACAGTGAACACTGAAGCTTTCTTT.

V and J are TRBV7-9 and TRBJ2-1; TRBD1 agrees at 11 bases. There are 17 residues in the CDR3. V lost 6 bases and J lost 0; bases outside the gene matches: 7. Looked up from germline, CDR1 is SEHNR and CDR2 is FQNEAQ (reference sequence). CDR3 amino acids: CASRPGQGGISYNEQFF. The CDR3, as DNA: TGTGCCAGCAGGCCGGGACAGGGGGGGATCTCCTACAATGAGCAGTTCTTC.

The chain has TRBV7-2 and TRBJ1-1; D call uncertain. This CDR3 spans 14 amino acids. Looked up from germline, CDR1 is SGHTA and CDR2 is FQGNSA. Trimming shortened V by 5 bases and J by 4 bases, and 14 bases separated the two germline ends. CDR3 nucleotides: TGTGCCAGCAGCCTCCGGGATGGGAGCACTGAAGCTTTCTTT. The encoded protein is CASSLRDGSTEAFF.

This clone has only one observation. The CDR3 nucleotides are TGTGCCAGCTCCCCAGGACAGGGAAAAGGTTCGAGCACTGAAGCTTTCTTT. Protein sequence: CASSPGQGKGSSTEAFF. V is TRBV18 and J is TRBJ1-1; TRBD1 agrees at 8 bases. The trim removed 6 bases at V and 4 bases at J, leaving 16 bases unmatched. Germline CDR1 reads KGHSH; CDR2 reads LQKENI. The CDR3 consists of 17 residues. Combining the CDR3 with reference TRBV18 and TRBJ1-1 gives the whole variable domain NAGVMQNPRHLVRRRGQEARLRCSPMKGHSHVYWYRQLPEEGLKFMVYLQKENIIDESGMPKERFSAEFPKEGPSILRIQQVVRGDSAAYFCASSPGQGKGSSTEAFFGQGTRLTVV.

The V call is TRBV2, the J call TRBJ1-5; D is perhaps TRBD1 (6 bases). V was pared by 5 bases and J by 5 bases, with 13 bases between. In germline, CDR1 is SNHLY, CDR2 FYNNEI. The CDR3 spans 14 residues. The CDR3 DNA is TGTGCCAGCAGTCGGGCAGGGGAATATCAGCCCCAGCATTTT. It encodes CASSRAGEYQPQHF.

The gene calls are TRBV15 and TRBJ1-6; D possibly corresponds to TRBD1 (5 bases). CDR1 is LNHNV, CDR2 YYDKDF, per germline (reference sequence). This CDR3 contains 18 residues. V was cut by 1 base and J by 2 bases, with 15 bases left in between. The chain's CDR3 is CATSRVQGAGTYNSPLHF. The CDR3 DNA sequence: TGTGCCACCAGCAGAGTACAAGGGGCAGGCACCTATAATTCACCCCTCCACTTT.

This chain connects TRBV10-3 to TRBJ2-7; possible D gene TRBD2, 7 bases. V gave up 2 bases and J gave up 4 bases, with 9 bases separating them. Germline V gives CDR1 ENHRY, CDR2 SYGVKD. The CDR3 consists of 13 residues. CDR3 residues: CAISERGGYEQYF. In nucleotides, the CDR3 is TGTGCCATCAGTGAGAGGGGGGGGTACGAGCAGTACTTC.

This clone has more than one count but fewer than ten. The V and J genes are TRBV19 and TRBJ1-1, with 8 nucleotides matching TRBD1. The germline V gene encodes CDR1 LNHDA and CDR2 SQIVND (reference sequence). The CDR3 sequence is 15 residues long. Trimming took 6 bases from V and 5 from J; bases not matched to a gene: 11. The CDR3 reads CASRFDRGVLTEAFF. In DNA, the CDR3 is TGTGCCAGTAGGTTCGACAGGGGCGTGTTGACTGAAGCTTTCTTT.

This clone has only a few counts. The chain employs TRBV27 and TRBJ2-1, with a tentative D call TRBD1 (5 bases). The CDR3 is 14 residues long. Germline V gene lookup returns CDR1 MNHEY and CDR2 SMNVEV (reference sequence). V was clipped by 9 bases and J by 3 bases, with 15 bases between them. The CDR3, as DNA: TGTGCCAGTGGTGGGAAGGGGATCTACAATGAGCAGTTCTTC. Its protein is CASGGKGIYNEQFF.

The chain combines TRBV5-6 with TRBJ2-7; TRBD2 aligns across 7 bases. The CDR3 sequence is 16 residues long. Germline CDR1 is SGHDT and CDR2 is YYEEEE. V lost 4 bases and J lost 0; bases outside the gene matches: 10. Here the CDR3 reads CASSLMGLQSSYEQYF. DNA of the CDR3: TGTGCCAGCAGCCTAATGGGACTACAAAGCTCCTACGAGCAGTACTTC.